Shown below are 9 T cell receptor beta chains from a single sample sequenced in a study of shared clonotypes between healthy human individuals. TCRdb's table, derived via immunoSEQ multiplex PCR, lists solely in-frame clones and lacks some. This sample carries millions of clones, approximately 93% of them seen once, and the ten largest clones take 0.39%. The sample consisted of naive CD4+ T cells from PBMCs. Subset meaning: CD45RA+ positively selected. Receptors were obtained from a man younger than 30 in good health. Some clones in this sample may be carry-over from other donors' samples.

Remarks on this clone: The same CDR3 also results from other DNA sequences found in this sample. The chain joins TRBV5-1 to TRBJ1-4; the D gene is possibly TRBD1 (6 bases). Between the trimmed V and J ends, which lost 5 bases and 4 bases, there was a span of 9 bases. CDR3 length: 13 amino acids. Looked up from germline, CDR1 is SGHRS and CDR2 is YFSETQ. The CDR3, as DNA: TGCGCCAGCAGGAGGGGGGATAATGAAAAACTGTTTTTT. Amino acid sequence: CASRRGDNEKLFF.

This clone has just a few counts. The rearrangement links TRBV2 to TRBJ1-2; D remains unclear. The CDR3 loop spans 12 amino acids. Trimming took 4 bases from V and 12 from J, leaving 15 bases between them. Germline lookup yields CDR1 SNHLY and CDR2 FYNNEI. CDR3 in amino acids: CASSVDGPLNTF. The CDR3 bases are TGTGCCAGCAGTGTAGACGGACCTCTAAACACCTTC.

V and J are TRBV28 and TRBJ2-5, with 7 bases identical to TRBD1. The CDR3 length is 15 residues. The V and J ends lost 4 bases and 3 bases, in that order; junction bases with no gene match: 8. From germline, CDR1 is MDHEN and CDR2 SYDVKM. Here the CDR3 DNA reads TGTGCCAGCAGTTCGGACAGGAAAGTAAAAGAGACCCAGTACTTC. Amino acids: CASSSDRKVKETQYF. Full variable domain (missing parts from reference TRBV28 and TRBJ2-5): DVKVTQSSRYLVKRTGEKVFLECVQDMDHENMFWYRQDPGLGLRLIYFSYDVKMKEKGDIPEGYSVSREKKERFSLILESASTNQTSMYLCASSSDRKVKETQYFGPGTRLLVL.

The chain uses TRBV14 and TRBJ2-1, with D possibly matching TRBD2 (5 bases). Germline assignment: CDR1 SGHDN and CDR2 FVKESK. V lost 1 base and J lost 5, with 12 bases in between. The length of the CDR3 is 15 residues. The CDR3, as DNA: TGTGCCAGCAGCCAAGGTTTGAGCGGCAACAATGAGCAGTTCTTC. Protein sequence: CASSQGLSGNNEQFF. Variable domain in full (rest from reference TRBV14 and TRBJ2-1): EAGVTQFPSHSVIEKGQTVTLRCDPISGHDNLYWYRRVMGKEIKFLLHFVKESKQDESGMPNNRFLAERTGGTYSTLKVQPAELEDSGVYFCASSQGLSGNNEQFFGPGTRLTVL.

The CDR3 bases are TGTGCCAGCAGCTTACTCCGGAATGAGCAGTTCTTC. This sequence encodes CASSLLRNEQFF. The chain carries TRBV7-2 and TRBJ2-1, with D uncertain. Germline V gene lookup returns CDR1 SGHTA and CDR2 FQGNSA. The CDR3 sequence is 12 residues long. Trimming left V 2 bases short and J 7 bases short, with 6 bases between.

This sequence joins TRBV27 and TRBJ2-2; D unclear. Germline V gives CDR1 MNHEY, CDR2 SMNVEV (reference sequence). The CDR3 contains 13 residues. Between the trimmed V and J ends, which lost 6 bases and 8 bases, there was a span of 13 bases. The CDR3 reads CASSPPPPGELFF. CDR3 nucleotide sequence: TGTGCCAGCAGCCCCCCTCCCCCGGGGGAGCTGTTTTTT.

A single count supports this clone. The CDR3 DNA is TGCGCCAGCAGCTCTCAAGCGGGAGGAATAGATACGCAGTATTTT. This encodes CASSSQAGGIDTQYF. The rearrangement links TRBV5-1 to TRBJ2-3; 9 bases are a match to TRBD2. The CDR3 has 15 amino acids. The junction had 7 bases not matched to a gene; V was cut back by 3 bases and J by 5 bases. CDR1 and CDR2 from the germline V gene are SGHRS and YFSETQ.

This rearrangement joins TRBV4-2 to TRBJ1-1, with D possibly matching TRBD1 (5 bases). Trimming cost V 2 bases and J 4 bases, with 11 bases left between them. CDR3 length equals 14 residues. The germline gives CDR1 LGHNA, CDR2 YNFKEQ. The CDR3 protein is CASSQRGGGTEAFF. CDR3 nucleotide sequence: TGTGCCAGCAGCCAAAGGGGCGGGGGCACTGAAGCTTTCTTT.

Regarding this clone: Mismatch with germline at one junction end may stem from a read error. The rearrangement joins TRBV7-9 to TRBJ2-3; D is unclear. Germline-derived CDR1 and CDR2 are SEHNR and FQNEAQ (reference sequence). The CDR3 spans 8 residues. The DNA of the CDR3 is TGTGCCAGCAGCTTAGTGAATTTT. Its protein is CASSLVNF.